A single sample is the source of the 20 T cell receptor beta chains below, sequenced in a study of T cell repertoires in ileal Crohn's disease. Only in-frame clones appear in the TCRdb table, and some are missing; sequencing was by immunoSEQ multiplex PCR. The table lists several thousand clones, around 70% of them singletons. Sample time point: proximal margin of the surgical specimen (macroscopically non-inflamed). The material sequenced was ileal tissue. The receptors shown here come from an adult with Crohn's disease.

The V and J genes are TRBV19 and TRBJ1-1; D possibly corresponds to TRBD1 (6 bases). The germline V gene encodes CDR1 LNHDA and CDR2 SQIVND (reference sequence). The CDR3 has 14 residues. Trimming pared 7 bases from V and 1 base from J, leaving 13 bases between. The CDR3: CASTQGLGNTEAFF. Here the CDR3 DNA reads TGTGCCAGTACACAGGGCCTAGGGAACACTGAAGCTTTCTTT.

DNA of the CDR3: TGTGCCAGCAGCGGTGGCAGGGTTAATGTCTCCTTGCAGTATTTT. It translates to CASSGGRVNVSLQYF. This chain connects TRBV7-9 to TRBJ2-3; the D gene is possibly TRBD1 (5 bases). This CDR3 has 15 amino acids. Trimming stripped 5 bases from V and 11 bases from J, with 23 bases between. The germline gives CDR1 SEHNR, CDR2 FQNEAQ (reference sequence).

This rearrangement joins TRBV15 to TRBJ2-7; D unresolved. This CDR3 is built from 15 residues. The germline V and J ends were trimmed by 3 bases and 2 bases, with 14 bases remaining between them. CDR1 is LNHNV and CDR2 is YYDKDF in the germline V gene (reference sequence). The CDR3 DNA is TGTGCCACCAGCAGGGTGCCTTTTGGGCCCTACGAGCAGTACTTC. It yields the protein CATSRVPFGPYEQYF.

The count of this clone is one. The chain links TRBV6-1 to TRBJ1-1, with 7 bases that match TRBD1. This CDR3 contains 16 residues. V shed 1 base and J 1 base; nucleotides not matched to a gene: 6. Germline CDR1 MNHNS, CDR2 SASEGT. This chain's CDR3 is CASSEGGGRTNTEAFF. The CDR3 nucleotides are TGTGCCAGCAGTGAAGGAGGGGGCCGAACGAACACTGAAGCTTTCTTT.

DNA for the CDR3: TGTGCCAGCAGTTTAACAGGGGGGGGGAAGCCCCAGCATTTT. Its translation: CASSLTGGGKPQHF. The chain links TRBV28 to TRBJ1-5; 8 bases line up with TRBD1. V lost 2 bases, J lost 8 bases, and 5 bases stayed unmatched. The CDR3 consists of 14 residues. Looked up from germline, CDR1 is MDHEN and CDR2 is SYDVKM.

This clone was picked up a small number of times. V is TRBV29-1 and J is TRBJ1-1; a weak D match, TRBD1 (5 bases). The V end lost 7 bases, the J end lost 6 bases, and 6 bases lay between the germline ends. The CDR3 covers 9 residues. Germline CDR1 and CDR2: SQVTM and ANQGSEA. Here the CDR3 reads CSGGSEAFF. The DNA for the CDR3 is TGCAGCGGGGGCTCTGAAGCTTTCTTT.

A note on this clone: One end of the junction does not line up with germline, which may come from a read error. V and J are TRBV10-1 and TRBJ2-7; TRBD1 is a possible D gene (6 bases). This CDR3 region has 13 residues. Germline CDR1 WNHNN, CDR2 SYGVQD (reference sequence). DNA for the CDR3: TGCACCAGCAGTGCCGGGACAAACTACGAGCAGTACTTC. Protein: CTSSAGTNYEQYF.

The chain uses TRBV25-1 and TRBJ2-7; 9 bases agree with TRBD2. Germline CDR1 is MGHDK and CDR2 is SYGVNS. This CDR3 is 14 amino acids long. V lost 8 bases and J lost 0; bases outside the gene matches: 5. The CDR3 loop reads CASPSGASSYEQYF. The DNA for the CDR3 is TGTGCCAGCCCTAGCGGGGCGAGCTCCTACGAGCAGTACTTC.

The chain carries TRBV9 and TRBJ1-4; no clear D. Deletions cut 0 bases from V and 8 bases from J, with 8 bases between. Germline V gene data show CDR1 as SGDLS and CDR2 as YYNGEE. This CDR3 comprises 13 residues. This chain's CDR3 is CASSVETDEKLFF. The CDR3 DNA sequence: TGTGCCAGCAGCGTAGAAACCGACGAAAAACTGTTTTTT.

The V call is TRBV6-1, the J call TRBJ2-7, with D perhaps given as TRBD1 or TRBD2 (5 bases each). The CDR3 is 15 residues long. CDR1 MNHNS and CDR2 SASEGT come from the germline V gene. V shed 0 bases and J shed 4 bases, with 13 bases lying between them. In nucleotides, the CDR3 is TGTGCCAGCAGTGAAGCAGGGGCGAGGGCGTACGAGCAGTACTTC. Residues: CASSEAGARAYEQYF.

V and J are TRBV4-1 and TRBJ1-5; 7 positions match TRBD1. The CDR3 has 15 residues. Trimming removed 0 bases from V and 2 bases from J; junction bases left unmatched: 1. Germline V gene lookup returns CDR1 MGHRA and CDR2 YSYEKL. This CDR3 is CASSQEDRGNQPQHF. For the CDR3, the DNA is TGCGCCAGCAGCCAAGAAGACAGGGGCAATCAGCCCCAGCATTTT.

This chain links TRBV7-9 with TRBJ2-6, with 7 bases aligning to TRBD1. The junction had 9 bases not matched to a gene; V was cut back by 4 bases and J by 0 bases. The V gene's germline CDR1 is SEHNR and CDR2 FQNEAQ (reference sequence). This CDR3 is built from 18 residues. The CDR3 sequence: CASSSPGQSDSGANVLTF. The CDR3 coding sequence is TGTGCCAGCAGCTCCCCGGGACAGTCAGACTCTGGGGCCAACGTCCTGACTTTC. Based on the CDR3 plus reference TRBV7-9 and TRBJ2-6, the full variable domain is DTGVSQNPRHKITKRGQNVTFRCDPISEHNRLYWYRQTLGQGPEFLTYFQNEAQLEKSRLLSDRFSAERPKGSFSTLEIQRTEQGDSAMYLCASSSPGQSDSGANVLTFGAGSRLTVL.

This clone was counted between two and nine times. V is TRBV6-6 and J is TRBJ2-3, with 7 positions matching TRBD2. This CDR3 is 12 amino acids long. Unmatched junction bases numbered 1, after V lost 8 bases and J lost 2 bases. Germline values: CDR1 MNHNY, CDR2 SVGAGI (reference sequence). The CDR3 DNA is TGTGCCAGCCTAGCGGACACAGATACGCAGTATTTT. Amino acids: CASLADTDTQYF.

The chain carries TRBV27 and TRBJ2-1; D is undetermined. CDR1 MNHEY and CDR2 SMNVEV come from the germline V gene (reference sequence). The CDR3 has 15 residues. V dropped 5 bases and J dropped 5 bases, with 16 bases sitting between them. The DNA for the CDR3 is TGTGCCAGCAGTCCAGAGCCGGACGGAAACAATGAGCAGTTCTTC. Translating gives CASSPEPDGNNEQFF.

The genes are TRBV27 and TRBJ1-4; possibly TRBD1 for D (6 bases). This CDR3 contains 15 residues. Trimming shortened V by 5 bases and J by 5 bases, and 15 bases separated the two germline ends. Germline CDR1 MNHEY, CDR2 SMNVEV (reference sequence). CDR3 bases: TGTGCCAGCAGTCCCTGGACAGCTATCAATGAAAAACTGTTTTTT. Its protein is CASSPWTAINEKLFF. The entire variable domain, with the rest obtained from reference TRBV27 and TRBJ1-4, is as follows: EAQVTQNPRYLITVTGKKLTVTCSQNMNHEYMSWYRQDPGLGLRQIYYSMNVEVTDKGDVPEGYKVSRKEKRNFPLILESPSPNQTSLYFCASSPWTAINEKLFFGSGTQLSVL.

V usage is TRBV30 and J usage is TRBJ1-1; D is undetermined. The V gene's germline CDR1 is GTSNPN and CDR2 SVGIG (reference sequence). The CDR3 has 12 residues. V was cut by 2 bases and J by 7 bases, with 11 bases left in between. The CDR3 sequence: CAWSIRRGEAFF. CDR3 in DNA: TGTGCCTGGAGTATAAGACGGGGTGAAGCTTTCTTT.

The rearrangement joins TRBV28 to TRBJ2-7; 7 bases fit TRBD2. Germline V gene sequence: CDR1 MDHEN, CDR2 SYDVKM. The trim removed 6 bases at V and 5 bases at J, leaving 19 bases unmatched. This CDR3 is 17 amino acids long. The CDR3 DNA is TGTGCCAGCAGCGACCTACTGGGGGGGGTACTGAGCCACGAGCAGTACTTC. The encoded protein is CASSDLLGGVLSHEQYF.

This clone was seen a handful of times. The chain is built from TRBV2 and TRBJ2-2; D is perhaps TRBD2 (6 bases). Trimming left V 6 bases short and J 2 bases short, with 10 bases between. The V gene's germline CDR1 is SNHLY and CDR2 FYNNEI. The CDR3 is made up of 14 amino acids. The chain's CDR3 is CASSGTSNTGELFF. CDR3 DNA: TGTGCCAGCAGCGGGACTTCAAACACCGGGGAGCTGTTTTTT.

The sample holds a few counts of this clone. The J gene is TRBJ2-1, the V gene TRBV21-1; the table assigns TRBD2, which was not confirmed against the DNA. TRBV21-1 is noted as a pseudogene. This CDR3 is 16 amino acids long. The chain's CDR3 is CASSKELAGGSNEQFF. The DNA for the CDR3 is TGTGCCAGCAGCAAAGAATTAGCGGGAGGGTCCAATGAGCAGTTCTTC.

This clone appeared once. V usage is TRBV6-1 and J usage is TRBJ1-5, with D maybe TRBD1 (5 bases). Per the germline V gene, CDR1 is MNHNS and CDR2 is SASEGT. V lost 6 bases and J lost 5, with 17 bases in between. There are 15 residues in the CDR3. Written as DNA, the CDR3 is TGTGCCAGCAGCCAAAAGGGAACAGGCTATCAGCCCCAGCATTTT. Its protein is CASSQKGTGYQPQHF.